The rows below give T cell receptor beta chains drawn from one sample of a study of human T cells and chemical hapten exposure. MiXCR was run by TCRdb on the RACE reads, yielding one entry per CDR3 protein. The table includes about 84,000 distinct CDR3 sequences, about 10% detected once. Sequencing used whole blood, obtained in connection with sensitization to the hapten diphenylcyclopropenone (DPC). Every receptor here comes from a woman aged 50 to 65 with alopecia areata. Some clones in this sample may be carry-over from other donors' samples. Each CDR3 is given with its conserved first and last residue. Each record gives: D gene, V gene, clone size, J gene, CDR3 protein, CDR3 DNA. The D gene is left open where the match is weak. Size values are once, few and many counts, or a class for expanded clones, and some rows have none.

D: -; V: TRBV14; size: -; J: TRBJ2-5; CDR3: CASSHSRTQYF; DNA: TGTGCCAGCAGCCACAGCAGGACCCAGTACTTC
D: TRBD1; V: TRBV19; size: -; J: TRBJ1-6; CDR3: CASRAGQGINSPLHF; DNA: TGTGCCAGTAGAGCGGGACAGGGCATAAATTCACCCCTCCACTTT
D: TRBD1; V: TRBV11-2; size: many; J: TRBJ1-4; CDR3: CASSSVWTGEKLFF; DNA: TGTGCCAGCAGCTCCGTTTGGACAGGTGAAAAACTGTTTTTT
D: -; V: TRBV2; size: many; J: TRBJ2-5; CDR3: CASALQPGSETQYF; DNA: TGTGCCAGCGCCCTTCAGCCGGGGTCAGAGACCCAGTACTTC
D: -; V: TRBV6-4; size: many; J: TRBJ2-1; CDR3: CASSVSSLGYNEQFF; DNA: TGTGCCAGCAGTGTGTCTAGCCTCGGCTACAATGAGCAGTTCTTC
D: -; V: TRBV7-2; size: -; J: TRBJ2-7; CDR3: CASSLGAAGEQYF; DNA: TGTGCCAGCAGCTTAGGGGCGGCCGGCGAGCAGTACTTC
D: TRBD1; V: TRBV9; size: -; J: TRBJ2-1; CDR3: CASSPTGTYNEQFF; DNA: TGTGCCAGCAGCCCGACAGGGACCTACAATGAGCAGTTCTTC
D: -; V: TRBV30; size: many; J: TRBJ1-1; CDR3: CAWTDRQNTEAFF; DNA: TGTGCCTGGACCGACAGGCAGAACACTGAAGCTTTCTTT
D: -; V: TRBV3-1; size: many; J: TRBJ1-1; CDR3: CASSQSQAYTEAFF; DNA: TGTGCCAGCAGCCAATCTCAGGCGTACACTGAAGCTTTCTTT
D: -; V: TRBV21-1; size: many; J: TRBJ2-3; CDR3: CASSNGTSGSSDTQYF; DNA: TGTGCCAGCAGCAATGGGACTAGCGGGAGTTCAGATACGCAGTATTTT
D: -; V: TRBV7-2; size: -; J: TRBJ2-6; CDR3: CASSTEASSGANVLTF; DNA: TGTGCCAGCAGCACCGAGGCGTCCTCTGGGGCCAACGTCCTGACTTTC
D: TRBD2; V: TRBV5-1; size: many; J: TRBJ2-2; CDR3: CASSPLAGTNTGELFF; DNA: TGCGCCAGCAGCCCCCTAGCGGGAACCAACACCGGGGAGCTGTTTTTT
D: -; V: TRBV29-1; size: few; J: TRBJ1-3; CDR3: CSVDDPFSGNTIYF; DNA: TGCAGCGTTGATGACCCCTTCTCTGGAAACACCATATATTTT
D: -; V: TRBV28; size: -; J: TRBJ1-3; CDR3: CASTFSRRNTIYF; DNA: TGTGCCAGCACCTTCAGCCGCCGGAACACCATATATTTT
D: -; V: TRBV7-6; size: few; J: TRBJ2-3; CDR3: CASSYTAPPSEGWADTQYF; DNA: TGTGCCAGCAGCTACACTGCACCCCCTTCTGAGGGGTGGGCAGATACGCAGTATTTT
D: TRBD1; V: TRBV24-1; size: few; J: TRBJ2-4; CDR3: CATSDNRGRSLGIQYF; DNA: TGTGCCACCAGTGACAACAGGGGGAGAAGCTTGGGCATTCAGTACTTC
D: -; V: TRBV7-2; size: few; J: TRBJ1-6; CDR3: CASSPMAGAYNSPLHF; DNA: TGTGCCAGCAGCCCCATGGCAGGGGCTTATAATTCACCCCTCCACTTT
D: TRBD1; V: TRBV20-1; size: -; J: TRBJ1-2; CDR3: CSARRGQLGYTF; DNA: TGCAGTGCTAGAAGGGGGCAGTTAGGCTACACCTTC
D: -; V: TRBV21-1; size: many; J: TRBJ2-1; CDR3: CAGTGLYNEQFF; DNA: TGTGCCGGGACAGGGCTATACAATGAGCAGTTCTTC
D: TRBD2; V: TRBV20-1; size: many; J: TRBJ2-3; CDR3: CSVLGGLAGDTQYF; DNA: TGCAGTGTCCTAGGCGGACTAGCGGGAGATACGCAGTATTTT
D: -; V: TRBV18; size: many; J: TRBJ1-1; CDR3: CASSLGTDTEAFF; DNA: TGTGCCAGCTCACTCGGGACGGACACTGAAGCTTTCTTT
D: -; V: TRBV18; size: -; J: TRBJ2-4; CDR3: CASSPTTVAKNIQYF; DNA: TGTGCCAGCTCCCCTACGACGGTAGCCAAAAACATTCAGTACTTC
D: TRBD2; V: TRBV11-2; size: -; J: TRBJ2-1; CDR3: CASSLGGGSAYNEQFF; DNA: TGTGCCAGCAGCTTAGGTGGCGGGAGCGCCTACAATGAGCAGTTCTTC
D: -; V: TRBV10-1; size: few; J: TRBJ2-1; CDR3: CASSEIGVSSYNEQFF; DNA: TGCGCCAGCAGTGAGATTGGTGTAAGCTCCTACAATGAGCAGTTCTTC
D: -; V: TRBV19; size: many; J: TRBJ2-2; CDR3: CASTAMAGSNTGELFF; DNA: TGTGCCAGTACTGCTATGGCAGGCTCGAACACCGGGGAGCTGTTTTTT
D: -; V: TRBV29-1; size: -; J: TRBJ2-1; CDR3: CSVESVFLGPFEQFF; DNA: TGCAGCGTTGAATCCGTTTTCCTGGGACCCTTTGAGCAGTTCTTC
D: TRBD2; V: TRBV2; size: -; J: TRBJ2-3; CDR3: CASSGGLAGVTQYF; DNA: TGTGCCAGCAGTGGGGGGCTAGCGGGAGTTACGCAGTATTTT
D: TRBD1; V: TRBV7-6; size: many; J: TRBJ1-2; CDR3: CASSPGQGYGYTF; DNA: TGTGCCAGCAGCCCCGGACAGGGCTATGGCTACACCTTC
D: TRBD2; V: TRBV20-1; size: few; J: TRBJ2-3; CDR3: CSAMTSGSSTDTQYF; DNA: TGCAGTGCGATGACTAGCGGGAGTTCTACAGATACGCAGTATTTT
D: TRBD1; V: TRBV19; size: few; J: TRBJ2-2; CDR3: CASSIRGQGRRGSPTGELFF; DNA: TGTGCCAGTAGTATAAGAGGACAGGGTAGGCGTGGGAGTCCTACCGGGGAGCTGTTTTTT
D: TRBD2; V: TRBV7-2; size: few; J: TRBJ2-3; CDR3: CASSLAVGGNTDTQYF; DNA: TGTGCCAGCAGCTTAGCGGTGGGAGGGAACACAGATACGCAGTATTTT
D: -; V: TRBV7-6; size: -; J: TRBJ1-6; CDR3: CASSQTGNSPLHF; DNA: TGTGCCAGCAGTCAAACAGGGAATTCACCCCTCCACTTT
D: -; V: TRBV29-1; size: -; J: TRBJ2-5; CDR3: CSALTGGQETQYF; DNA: TGCAGCGCTCTGACTGGCGGCCAAGAGACCCAGTACTTC
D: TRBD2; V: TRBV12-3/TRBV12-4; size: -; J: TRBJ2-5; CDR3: CASSYEGGLEETQYF; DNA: TGTGCCAGCAGTTATGAGGGAGGGCTAGAGGAGACCCAGTACTTC
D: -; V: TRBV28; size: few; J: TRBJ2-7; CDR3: CASSLPRLLGEQYF; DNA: TGTGCCAGCAGTTTACCGCGGTTATTAGGCGAGCAGTACTTC
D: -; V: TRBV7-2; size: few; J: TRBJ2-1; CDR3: CASSLKANEQFF; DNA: TGTGCCAGCAGCTTGAAGGCTAATGAGCAGTTCTTC
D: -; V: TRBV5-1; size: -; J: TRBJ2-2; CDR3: CASSPTLRPGELFF; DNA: TGCGCCAGCAGCCCGACCCTTCGGCCCGGGGAGCTGTTTTTT
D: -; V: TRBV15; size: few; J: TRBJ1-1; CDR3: CATSRRTGLKNTEAFF; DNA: TGTGCCACCAGCAGGAGAACGGGACTCAAGAACACTGAAGCTTTCTTT
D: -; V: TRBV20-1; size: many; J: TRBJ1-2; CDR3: CSAIGHYGYTF; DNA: TGCAGTGCAATAGGGCACTATGGCTACACCTTC
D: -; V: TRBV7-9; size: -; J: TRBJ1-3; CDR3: CASSGKGTSGNTIYF; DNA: TGTGCCAGCAGCGGGAAGGGGACCTCTGGAAACACCATATATTTT
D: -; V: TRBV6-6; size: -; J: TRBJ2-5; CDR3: CASSSLPLETQYF; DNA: TGTGCCAGCAGTTCACTACCCCTGGAGACCCAGTACTTC
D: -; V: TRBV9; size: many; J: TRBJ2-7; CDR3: CASSVVQGYF; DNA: TGTGCCAGCAGCGTAGTCCAGGGCTACTTC
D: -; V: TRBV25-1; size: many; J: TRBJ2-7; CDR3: CASSEFSEQYF; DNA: TGTGCCAGCAGTGAATTCTCCGAGCAGTACTTC
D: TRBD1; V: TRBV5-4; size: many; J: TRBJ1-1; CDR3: CASSLAWTGQNTEAFF; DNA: TGTGCCAGCAGCTTGGCCTGGACAGGACAGAACACTGAAGCTTTCTTT